These 28 T cell receptor beta chains originate from one sample sequenced in a study of lymphopenia after photon versus proton radiotherapy. Measured with immunoSEQ multiplex PCR; TCRdb has only the in-frame clones, and not every one. This sample carries roughly 25,000 clones, roughly 80% of them seen once, and the ten largest clones take 21%. This sample comprised peripheral blood, obtained from a patient treated with proton-based radiotherapy. The receptors were sampled from a woman between 70 and 85 years old with pancreatic cancer.

The V call is TRBV19, the J call TRBJ2-1, with a weak D call TRBD2 (6 bases). CDR3 length: 17 residues. Germline V gives CDR1 LNHDA, CDR2 SQIVND (reference sequence). The V gene lost 3 bases and the J gene lost 0 bases, with 15 bases spanning the gap. CDR3 protein: CASSMERVPSSYNEQFF. For the CDR3, the DNA is TGTGCCAGTAGTATGGAGCGGGTGCCCTCCTCCTACAATGAGCAGTTCTTC.

There are a few counts of this clone. The CDR3 nucleotides are TGTGCCAGCGGCGAGGGATACGAGCAGTACTTC. Translation gives CASGEGYEQYF. This chain connects TRBV2 to TRBJ2-7, with D possibly TRBD2 on 5 matching bases. The CDR3 covers 11 residues. Trimming pared 8 bases from V and 4 bases from J, leaving 9 bases between. In germline, CDR1 is SNHLY, CDR2 FYNNEI.

The chain carries TRBV18 and TRBJ1-1; possible D gene TRBD1, 5 bases. Trimming shortened V by 1 base and J by 1 base, and 10 bases separated the two germline ends. The CDR3 contains 15 residues. Germline values: CDR1 KGHSH, CDR2 LQKENI. This CDR3 reads CASSPRDRENTEAFF. As DNA, the CDR3 is TGTGCCAGCTCACCACGAGACAGAGAGAACACTGAAGCTTTCTTT.

The chain has TRBV28 and TRBJ2-5, with 7 bases lining up with TRBD1. This CDR3 comprises 17 residues. J gave up 0 bases and V 3 bases, and 10 bases lay outside the gene matches. Germline lookup yields CDR1 MDHEN and CDR2 SYDVKM. In DNA, the CDR3 is TGTGCCAGCAGTTTTCCTGGACAGGAACAGTACCAAGAGACCCAGTACTTC. This gives the protein CASSFPGQEQYQETQYF.

The gene calls are TRBV27 and TRBJ2-2; TRBD1 or TRBD2 may be the D gene (5 bases each). From germline, CDR1 is MNHEY and CDR2 SMNVEV (reference sequence). The CDR3 has 15 amino acids. V was cut by 2 bases and J by 2 bases, with 9 bases left in between. The CDR3 bases are TGTGCCAGCAGTTTAGAGGGACCCAACACCGGGGAGCTGTTTTTT. This translates into CASSLEGPNTGELFF.

J is TRBJ1-2 and V is TRBV27; D may be TRBD1 (6 bases). The CDR3 consists of 18 residues. Germline CDR1 reads MNHEY; CDR2 reads SMNVEV (reference sequence). Trimming stripped 5 bases from V and 12 bases from J, with 34 bases between. The CDR3, as DNA: TGTGCCAGCAGTCCCAGAAGGGGCACAGGGCCCCTTAAGTTTCTCCACACCTTC. Its protein is CASSPRRGTGPLKFLHTF.

The chain uses TRBV19 and TRBJ2-1; 14 bases fit TRBD2. From germline, CDR1 is LNHDA and CDR2 SQIVND (reference sequence). The CDR3 has 17 amino acids. Trimming cost V 5 bases and J 6 bases; bases outside gene matches: 9. The CDR3 region has the DNA TGTGCCAGTAGTGTGGATTCCGGGACTAGCGGGAGCAATGAGCAGTTCTTC. Encoded protein: CASSVDSGTSGSNEQFF.

This sequence joins TRBV28 and TRBJ1-5; D gene unclear. Per germline, CDR1 MDHEN and CDR2 SYDVKM. Trimming cost V 3 bases and J 7 bases, with 13 bases left between them. The CDR3 runs 14 residues. CDR3 protein: CASSLDGLAQPQHF. The CDR3 DNA sequence: TGTGCCAGCAGTTTGGACGGACTGGCCCAGCCCCAGCATTTT.

The chain uses TRBV6-6 and TRBJ2-1, with D unresolved. Trimming cost V 6 bases and J 7 bases, with 4 bases left between them. The CDR3 consists of 10 residues. CDR1 is MNHNY and CDR2 is SVGAGI in the germline V gene (reference sequence). CDR3 DNA sequence: TGTGCCAGCAGGAGAAATGAGCAGTTCTTC. As protein: CASRRNEQFF.

This clone has more than one count but fewer than ten. V and J are TRBV29-1 and TRBJ2-5; 7 nucleotides match TRBD1. V was clipped by 6 bases and J by 4 bases; unmatched bases: 5. The CDR3 runs 12 residues. Germline CDR1 SQVTM, CDR2 ANQGSEA. CDR3 bases: TGCAGCGTCCGACAGGGTTCAGAGACCCAGTACTTC. Its translation is CSVRQGSETQYF.

This chain links TRBV5-1 with TRBJ1-2; D unresolved. Germline V gene sequence: CDR1 SGHRS, CDR2 YFSETQ. The CDR3 contains 16 residues. Trimming left V 2 bases short and J 2 bases short, with 16 bases between. CDR3 coding DNA: TGCGCCAGCAGCTTTAATGCCGGGTCCGAAAACTATGGCTACACCTTC. This gives the protein CASSFNAGSENYGYTF. The variable domain in full, completed from reference TRBV5-1 and TRBJ1-2, reads KAGVTQTPRYLIKTRGQQVTLSCSPISGHRSVSWYQQTPGQGLQFLFEYFSETQRNKGNFPGRFSGRQFSNSRSEMNVSTLELGDSALYLCASSFNAGSENYGYTFGSGTRLTVV.

The chain combines TRBV5-4 with TRBJ2-6; TRBD2 is a possible D gene (5 bases). The CDR3 spans 14 residues. V lost 5 bases, J lost 2 bases, and 8 bases lay in between. Per germline, CDR1 SGHNT and CDR2 YYREEE (reference sequence). For the CDR3, the DNA is TGTGCCAGCAGTTCCGGGACTGGGGCCAACGTCCTGACTTTC. This encodes CASSSGTGANVLTF. Drawing the rest from reference TRBV5-4 and TRBJ2-6, the complete variable domain is ETGVTQSPTHLIKTRGQQVTLRCSSQSGHNTVSWYQQALGQGPQFIFQYYREEENGRGNFPPRFSGLQFPNYSSELNVNALELDDSALYLCASSSGTGANVLTFGAGSRLTVL.

The chain employs TRBV19 and TRBJ2-4, with TRBD2 identical over 11 bases. Germline values: CDR1 LNHDA, CDR2 SQIVND (reference sequence). With V trimmed by 7 bases and J by 6 bases, 5 bases remained unmatched. The CDR3 consists of 14 residues. The CDR3 is CASTTGTSGNIQYF. Here the CDR3 DNA reads TGTGCCAGTACCACCGGGACTAGCGGAAACATTCAGTACTTC.

This chain's CDR3 is CASSQDRGLSYEQYF. CDR3 in DNA: TGTGCCAGCAGCCAAGATCGGGGGCTCTCCTACGAGCAGTACTTC. This chain connects TRBV4-2 to TRBJ2-7; the D call may be TRBD1 or TRBD2 (6 bases each). V was pared by 0 bases and J by 0 bases, with 9 bases between. From germline, CDR1 is LGHNA and CDR2 YNFKEQ. The length of the CDR3 is 15 residues.

Only a few counts were recorded for this clone. The chain uses TRBV28 and TRBJ2-2, with no clear D. There are 13 residues in the CDR3. The V end was cut by 2 bases, the J end by 3 bases, with 4 bases between. Germline V gene lookup returns CDR1 MDHEN and CDR2 SYDVKM. The CDR3 is CASSLLYTGELFF. In DNA, the CDR3 is TGTGCCAGCAGTTTACTTTACACCGGGGAGCTGTTTTTT.

This chain links TRBV18 with TRBJ2-2; a weak D match, TRBD2 (5 bases). The CDR3 extends over 16 amino acids. CDR1 and CDR2 from the germline V gene are KGHSH and LQKENI. V was cut by 3 bases and J by 1 base, with 12 bases left in between. This CDR3 reads CASSPYRTGNTGELFF. The CDR3 DNA reads as TGTGCCAGCTCACCGTACCGGACTGGGAACACCGGGGAGCTGTTTTTT.

This chain connects TRBV7-2 to TRBJ1-5; no firm D call. The V and J ends lost 5 bases and 2 bases respectively, with 16 bases between them. Germline V gives CDR1 SGHTA, CDR2 FQGNSA. This CDR3 is 16 amino acids long. The DNA of the CDR3 is TGTGCCAGCAGCCCAAGTTTAGGGATTCGCAATCAGCCCCAGCATTTT. Residues: CASSPSLGIRNQPQHF.

The V gene is TRBV7-8, the J gene TRBJ1-2; D ambiguous. This CDR3 spans 13 amino acids. Per the germline V gene, CDR1 is SGHVS and CDR2 is FQNEAQ. Trimming pared 2 bases from V and 2 bases from J, leaving 6 bases between. CDR3 loop: CASSLYGNYGYTF. The CDR3 nucleotides are TGTGCCAGCAGCTTATACGGAAACTATGGCTACACCTTC.

This chain connects TRBV5-1 to TRBJ2-3; no reliable D call. This CDR3 contains 12 residues. V gave up 6 bases and J gave up 3 bases, with 8 bases separating them. In germline, CDR1 is SGHRS, CDR2 YFSETQ. The CDR3 here is CASTGETDTQYF. The CDR3 nucleotides are TGCGCCAGCACAGGAGAGACAGATACGCAGTATTTT.

V is TRBV6-6 and J is TRBJ2-7; weak D call: TRBD1 (5 bases). Per the germline V gene, CDR1 is MNHNY and CDR2 is SVGAGI (reference sequence). V was cut by 6 bases and J by 6 bases, with 18 bases left in between. The CDR3 is 14 amino acids. CDR3 DNA sequence: TGTGCCAGCAGCAGACTCCAGGGCCGTGGCGAGCAGTACTTC. Its protein product is CASSRLQGRGEQYF.

This chain links TRBV15 with TRBJ2-7; D is perhaps TRBD2 (7 bases). CDR3 length equals 16 residues. Germline V CDR1 and CDR2: LNHNV, YYDKDF (reference sequence). Trimming took 3 bases from V and 6 from J, leaving 21 bases between them. This CDR3 is CATSRAMGAGAGEQYF. The CDR3, as DNA: TGTGCCACCAGCAGGGCCATGGGGGCGGGGGCCGGCGAGCAGTACTTC.

The chain links TRBV23-1 to TRBJ2-7; D uncertain. TRBV23-1 is labeled an ORF, and its function is uncertain. The CDR3 runs 10 residues. Trimming pared 9 bases from V and 4 bases from J, leaving 7 bases between. The CDR3 spells CARDRYEQYF. DNA of the CDR3: TGCGCCAGGGATAGGTACGAGCAGTACTTC.

This clone was observed once. The chain uses TRBV7-9 and TRBJ1-1; possibly TRBD1 for D (5 bases). This CDR3 has 14 amino acids. From germline, CDR1 is SEHNR and CDR2 FQNEAQ (reference sequence). V was pared by 7 bases and J by 0 bases, with 12 bases between. This CDR3 is CASTSGTVNTEAFF. CDR3 bases: TGTGCCAGCACCTCCGGGACGGTGAACACTGAAGCTTTCTTT.

V usage is TRBV5-4 and J usage is TRBJ2-1; D uncertain. The CDR3 totals 12 residues. Germline assignment: CDR1 SGHNT and CDR2 YYREEE (reference sequence). V lost 0 bases and J lost 6, with 4 bases in between. CDR3: CASSLGTNEQFF. DNA for the CDR3: TGTGCCAGCAGCTTGGGTACCAATGAGCAGTTCTTC.

The rearrangement uses TRBV5-1 and TRBJ1-4; 11 positions match TRBD1. In germline, CDR1 is SGHRS, CDR2 YFSETQ. The CDR3 runs to 15 residues. V gave up 4 bases and J gave up 6 bases; unmatched junction bases: 5. DNA of the CDR3: TGCGCCAGCAGCCGGACAGGGGGCTTTTATGAAAAACTGTTTTTT. Translation: CASSRTGGFYEKLFF.

V gene TRBV28 combines with J gene TRBJ1-6; a weak D match, TRBD1 (5 bases). Trimming shortened V by 3 bases and J by 10 bases, and 10 bases separated the two germline ends. From germline, CDR1 is MDHEN and CDR2 SYDVKM. The CDR3 is made up of 13 amino acids. This CDR3 is CASSFRGNSPLHF. The CDR3 DNA reads as TGTGCCAGCAGTTTTAGGGGTAACTCACCCCTCCACTTT.

The V and J genes are TRBV28 and TRBJ2-3; the match to TRBD2 covers 11 bases. CDR1 and CDR2 from the germline V gene are MDHEN and SYDVKM. CDR3 length equals 14 residues. Germline trimming cut 5 bases from V and 3 bases from J; bases unmatched to any gene: 1. CDR3 amino acids: CASSTSGRTDTQYF. DNA of the CDR3: TGTGCCAGCAGTACTAGCGGGAGAACAGATACGCAGTATTTT.

The rearrangement joins TRBV6-1 to TRBJ1-6; D uncertain. CDR1 is MNHNS, CDR2 SASEGT, per germline. The CDR3 consists of 15 residues. Trimming cost V 3 bases and J 9 bases, with 15 bases left between them. CDR3 sequence: CASSEDGWASSPLHF. The CDR3 coding sequence is TGTGCCAGCAGTGAGGACGGGTGGGCCAGTTCACCCCTCCACTTT.